This passage covers 25 T cell receptor beta chains from one sample sequenced in a study of shared clonotypes between healthy human individuals. The repertoire was sequenced with immunoSEQ multiplex PCR; TCRdb's copy has only in-frame clones and lacks some. The table includes some 2 million clones, roughly 94% detected once. Naive CD8 populations comprised CD45RO-negative cells positively selected for CCR7, excluding terminally differentiated effector memory CD45RA+ cells. Sequenced material: naive CD8+ T cells sorted from blood. The source is a man younger than 35 in good health.

With regard to this clone: This specimen includes other DNA sequences encoding the same CDR3. The V and J genes are TRBV27 and TRBJ2-3; 14 bases are a match to TRBD2. CDR1 and CDR2 from the germline V gene are MNHEY and SMNVEV (reference sequence). CDR3 length: 17 amino acids. Trimming cost V 1 base and J 3 bases; bases outside gene matches: 3. CDR3 DNA: TGTGCCAGCAGTTTATGGGGGACTAGCGGGGGAACAGATACGCAGTATTTT. It translates to CASSLWGTSGGTDTQYF.

V is TRBV11-2 and J is TRBJ2-7; TRBD2 aligns across 12 bases. The CDR3 extends over 16 amino acids. V shed 6 bases and J 5 bases; nucleotides not matched to a gene: 11. CDR1 is SGHAT, CDR2 FQNNGV, per germline. The CDR3 loop reads CASSGLAGGPDHEQYF. As DNA, the CDR3 is TGTGCCAGCAGTGGGCTAGCGGGAGGGCCGGACCACGAGCAGTACTTC.

V and J are TRBV5-8 and TRBJ1-5, with D possibly matching TRBD1 (5 bases). From germline, CDR1 is SGHTS and CDR2 YDEGEE. The CDR3 has 14 residues. V lost 0 bases to trimming and J lost 7 bases, with 11 bases between them. CDR3 region: CASSLGGFGQPQHF. CDR3 nucleotide sequence: TGTGCCAGCAGCTTGGGGGGCTTCGGGCAGCCCCAGCATTTT.

V gene TRBV6-1 combines with J gene TRBJ2-1; D might be TRBD1 (6 bases). The CDR3 contains 18 residues. V lost 2 bases and J 4 bases, leaving 21 bases between the germline ends. Germline values: CDR1 MNHNS, CDR2 SASEGT. CDR3: CASSENRRTAMHYNEQFF. CDR3 coding DNA: TGTGCCAGCAGTGAAAATAGGAGGACAGCGATGCATTACAATGAGCAGTTCTTC.

This clone occurred once. As DNA, the CDR3 is TGTGCCAGCATCGAATGGGGGGGTGCCGATACGCAGTATTTT. It codes for CASIEWGGADTQYF. V and J are TRBV2 and TRBJ2-3; TRBD2 aligns across 7 bases. CDR1 is SNHLY, CDR2 FYNNEI, per germline. The V gene end was trimmed by 7 bases and the J gene end by 6 bases; junction bases not matched to a gene: 10. This CDR3 is built from 14 residues.

This chain uses TRBV11-2 with TRBJ1-2; TRBD1 agrees at 10 bases. The CDR3 runs to 15 residues. Trimming removed 1 base from V and 6 bases from J; junction bases left unmatched: 5. CDR1 SGHAT and CDR2 FQNNGV come from the germline V gene. The CDR3 spells CASSLVGTGVDGYTF. CDR3 DNA: TGTGCCAGCAGCTTAGTCGGGACAGGGGTTGATGGCTACACCTTC.

V usage is TRBV6-1 and J usage is TRBJ1-5; D might be TRBD1 (6 bases). Germline values: CDR1 MNHNS, CDR2 SASEGT. CDR3 length: 14 residues. V gave up 5 bases and J gave up 7 bases, with 15 bases separating them. CDR3: CASSRQVDWQPQHF. The DNA of the CDR3 is TGTGCCAGCAGTAGACAGGTCGATTGGCAGCCCCAGCATTTT.

V is TRBV4-3 and J is TRBJ2-3; 11 positions agree with TRBD2. J was trimmed by 6 bases and V by 3 bases; bases with no gene match: 5. The CDR3 covers 15 residues. Germline CDR1 reads LGHNA; CDR2 reads YSLEER. CDR3 sequence reads: CASSQLTSGSDTQYF. Here the CDR3 DNA reads TGCGCCAGCAGCCAGCTCACTAGCGGGAGTGATACGCAGTATTTT.

V usage is TRBV30 and J usage is TRBJ2-1; D ambiguous. The V gene lost 2 bases and the J gene lost 7 bases, with 9 bases spanning the gap. There are 12 residues in the CDR3. The germline V gene encodes CDR1 GTSNPN and CDR2 SVGIG (reference sequence). CDR3 region: CAWSSAGNEQFF. The CDR3 region has the DNA TGTGCCTGGAGTAGTGCAGGTAATGAGCAGTTCTTC.

V is TRBV5-6 and J is TRBJ1-5; D is unresolved. There are 12 residues in the CDR3. Looked up from germline, CDR1 is SGHDT and CDR2 is YYEEEE. The ends were cut back, 0 bases at V and 12 bases at J, with 10 bases in the middle. The CDR3 loop reads CASSLGDTLQHF. Here the CDR3 DNA reads TGTGCCAGCAGCTTGGGGGATACACTCCAGCATTTT.

The chain uses TRBV27 and TRBJ2-1; 12 bases align to TRBD2. Germline CDR1 MNHEY, CDR2 SMNVEV (reference sequence). The length of the CDR3 is 15 residues. The V segment lost 6 bases and the J segment 5 bases; nucleotides outside the gene matches: 5. CDR3 loop: CASRLAGGYNNEQFF. CDR3 DNA: TGTGCCAGCAGGCTAGCGGGAGGGTATAACAATGAGCAGTTCTTC.

The chain carries TRBV7-6 and TRBJ1-2; D ambiguous. The CDR3 loop spans 13 amino acids. Germline lookup yields CDR1 SGHVS and CDR2 FNYEAQ. The ends were cut back, 0 bases at V and 5 bases at J, with 7 bases in the middle. This CDR3 reads CASSLAVGYGYTF. CDR3 nucleotides: TGTGCCAGCAGCTTAGCGGTGGGATATGGCTACACCTTC.

This rearrangement joins TRBV14 to TRBJ1-1, with D perhaps matching TRBD1 (6 bases). V was trimmed by 0 bases and J by 11 bases, leaving 13 bases between them. The CDR3 is 13 amino acids. Germline lookup yields CDR1 SGHDN and CDR2 FVKESK. CDR3 amino acids: CASSQDTPRGAFF. The CDR3 DNA reads as TGTGCCAGCAGCCAAGATACCCCCAGGGGCGCTTTCTTT. The complete variable domain, with remaining parts taken from reference TRBV14 and TRBJ1-1, reads EAGVTQFPSHSVIEKGQTVTLRCDPISGHDNLYWYRRVMGKEIKFLLHFVKESKQDESGMPNNRFLAERTGGTYSTLKVQPAELEDSGVYFCASSQDTPRGAFFGQGTRLTVV.

This chain joins TRBV18 and TRBJ1-1; the D gene is possibly TRBD1 (5 bases). The CDR3 contains 15 residues. The germline CDR1 and CDR2 sequences are KGHSH and LQKENI. V was trimmed by 3 bases and J by 1 base, leaving 12 bases between them. The CDR3 spells CASSPLGESNTEAFF. The CDR3 DNA sequence: TGTGCCAGCTCACCCTTAGGGGAGTCGAACACTGAAGCTTTCTTT.

The CDR3 loop is CARAPRTPGGPSSYEQYF. DNA for the CDR3: TGTGCCAGAGCACCAAGAACACCAGGGGGACCTAGCTCCTACGAGCAGTACTTC. The chain is built from TRBV28 and TRBJ2-7; the match to TRBD1 covers 7 bases. Unmatched junction bases numbered 20, after V lost 9 bases and J lost 0 bases. The CDR3 sequence is 18 residues long. The V gene's germline CDR1 is MDHEN and CDR2 SYDVKM.

The rearrangement uses TRBV14 and TRBJ2-1; D perhaps matches TRBD2 (5 bases). The CDR3 totals 16 residues. Per germline, CDR1 SGHDN and CDR2 FVKESK. Trimming cost V 3 bases and J 5 bases, with 17 bases left between them. The CDR3 loop reads CASSQEERLLNNEQFF. CDR3 in DNA: TGTGCCAGCAGCCAGGAGGAACGGCTCCTTAACAATGAGCAGTTCTTC.

This chain uses TRBV9 with TRBJ2-7, with D perhaps TRBD1 or TRBD2 (5 bases each). Trimming took off 3 bases at V and 2 bases at J, with 18 bases between the two ends. The CDR3 runs to 16 residues. Germline CDR1 SGDLS, CDR2 YYNGEE. The DNA for the CDR3 is TGTGCCAGCAGCGATTCCCCTACTAGGGGCGCCTACGAGCAGTACTTC. Translating it yields CASSDSPTRGAYEQYF. Filled out from reference TRBV9 and TRBJ2-7, the complete variable domain reads DSGVTQTPKHLITATGQRVTLRCSPRSGDLSVYWYQQSLDQGLQFLIQYYNGEERAKGNILERFSAQQFPDLHSELNLSSLELGDSALYFCASSDSPTRGAYEQYFGPGTRLTVT.

V gene TRBV7-9 combines with J gene TRBJ1-2; D not resolved. CDR1 SEHNR and CDR2 FQNEAQ come from the germline V gene (reference sequence). Trimming removed 4 bases at V and 8 bases at J, with 11 bases between. The CDR3 is 12 residues long. The CDR3 bases are TGTGCCAGCAGCTCCGGACCGCGGGGCTACACCTTC. As protein: CASSSGPRGYTF.

The chain couples TRBV11-2 to TRBJ2-3; 10 nucleotides line up with TRBD2. Germline CDR1 reads SGHAT; CDR2 reads FQNNGV. CDR3 length: 15 residues. The V and J ends lost 7 bases and 6 bases, in that order; junction bases with no gene match: 10. CDR3: CASTGLAGVPDTQYF. The CDR3, as DNA: TGTGCCAGCACCGGGCTAGCGGGGGTACCTGATACGCAGTATTTT.

The J gene is TRBJ1-2, the V gene TRBV5-1, with 7 positions matching TRBD1. Germline values: CDR1 SGHRS, CDR2 YFSETQ. V lost 0 bases and J lost 8; bases outside the gene matches: 7. CDR3 size: 14 residues. The CDR3 sequence is CASSLADREFGYTF. DNA for the CDR3: TGCGCCAGCAGCTTGGCCGACAGGGAATTCGGCTACACCTTC.

Concerning this clone: The same CDR3 is also encoded by other DNA sequences in this sample. The rearrangement links TRBV2 to TRBJ1-5; D gene ambiguous. Germline V gene data show CDR1 as SNHLY and CDR2 as FYNNEI. This CDR3 comprises 12 residues. The V end lost 3 bases, the J end lost 6 bases, and 6 bases lay between the germline ends. The CDR3 reads CASSEGSQPQHF. In DNA form, the CDR3 reads TGTGCCAGCAGTGAGGGGAGTCAGCCCCAGCATTTT.

The chain has TRBV6-6 and TRBJ1-1; D gene ambiguous. CDR3 length equals 13 residues. The V and J ends lost 5 bases and 1 base respectively, with 8 bases between them. Germline values: CDR1 MNHNY, CDR2 SVGAGI (reference sequence). Here the CDR3 reads CASSPAENTEAFF. The CDR3 region has the DNA TGTGCCAGCAGTCCCGCGGAGAACACTGAAGCTTTCTTT.

V and J are TRBV29-1 and TRBJ2-2, with 13 nucleotides matching TRBD2. This CDR3 spans 17 amino acids. V lost 4 bases and J lost 5; bases outside the gene matches: 10. Per the germline V gene, CDR1 is SQVTM and CDR2 is ANQGSEA. CDR3 loop: CSVGGTSGAAGTGELFF. The DNA of the CDR3 is TGCAGCGTTGGAGGGACTAGCGGGGCCGCGGGTACCGGGGAGCTGTTTTTT.

Only one count was recorded for this clone. The gene calls are TRBV15 and TRBJ2-5; perhaps TRBD1 as D (6 bases). Trimming took 5 bases from V and 1 from J, leaving 14 bases between them. Per germline, CDR1 LNHNV and CDR2 YYDKDF (reference sequence). The CDR3 has 15 amino acids. The CDR3 region is CATSEGVGGQETQYF. In DNA form, the CDR3 reads TGTGCCACCAGCGAGGGGGTGGGCGGCCAAGAGACCCAGTACTTC.

The genes are TRBV19 and TRBJ1-2; D possibly corresponds to TRBD1 (6 bases). CDR1 is LNHDA, CDR2 SQIVND, per germline (reference sequence). V was trimmed by 0 bases and J by 2 bases, leaving 13 bases between them. The CDR3 loop spans 16 amino acids. The chain's CDR3 is CASSIDLEQGNYGYTF. Here the CDR3 DNA reads TGTGCCAGTAGTATAGATCTCGAACAGGGAAACTATGGCTACACCTTC. The full variable domain, its missing parts supplied by reference TRBV19 and TRBJ1-2, is DGGITQSPKYLFRKEGQNVTLSCEQNLNHDAMYWYRQDPGQGLRLIYYSQIVNDFQKGDIAEGYSVSREKKESFPLTVTSAQKNPTAFYLCASSIDLEQGNYGYTFGSGTRLTVV.